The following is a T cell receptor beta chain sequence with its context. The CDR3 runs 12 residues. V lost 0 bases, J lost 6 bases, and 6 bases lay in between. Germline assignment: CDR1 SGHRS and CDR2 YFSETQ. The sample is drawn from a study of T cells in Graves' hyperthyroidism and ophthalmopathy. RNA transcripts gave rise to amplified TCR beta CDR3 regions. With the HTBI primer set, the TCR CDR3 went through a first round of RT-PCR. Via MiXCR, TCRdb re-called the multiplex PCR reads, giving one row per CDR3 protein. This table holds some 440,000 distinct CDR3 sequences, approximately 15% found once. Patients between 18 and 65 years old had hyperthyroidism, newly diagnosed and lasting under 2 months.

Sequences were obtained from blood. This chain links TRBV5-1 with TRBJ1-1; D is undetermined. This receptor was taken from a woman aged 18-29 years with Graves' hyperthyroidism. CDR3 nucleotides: TGCGCCAGCAGCTTGGACAAGGCTGAAGCTTTCTTT. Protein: CASSLDKAEAFF.